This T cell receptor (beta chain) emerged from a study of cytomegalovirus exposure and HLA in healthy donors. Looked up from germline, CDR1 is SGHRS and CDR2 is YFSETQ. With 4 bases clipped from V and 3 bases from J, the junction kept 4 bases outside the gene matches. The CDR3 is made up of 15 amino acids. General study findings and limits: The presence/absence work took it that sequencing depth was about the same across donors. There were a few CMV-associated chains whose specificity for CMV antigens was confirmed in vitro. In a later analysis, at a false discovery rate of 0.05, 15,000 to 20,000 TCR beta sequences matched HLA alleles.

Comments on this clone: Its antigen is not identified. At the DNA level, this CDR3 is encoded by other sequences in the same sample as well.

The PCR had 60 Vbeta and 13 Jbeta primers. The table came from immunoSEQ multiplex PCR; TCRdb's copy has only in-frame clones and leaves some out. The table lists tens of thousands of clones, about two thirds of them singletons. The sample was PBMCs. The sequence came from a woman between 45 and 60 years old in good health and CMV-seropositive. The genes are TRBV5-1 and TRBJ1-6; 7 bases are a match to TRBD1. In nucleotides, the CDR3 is TGCGCCAGCAGCCCACAGGGGTACTATAATTCACCCCTCCACTTT. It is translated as CASSPQGYYNSPLHF. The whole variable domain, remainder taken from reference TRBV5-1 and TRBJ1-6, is KAGVTQTPRYLIKTRGQQVTLSCSPISGHRSVSWYQQTPGQGLQFLFEYFSETQRNKGNFPGRFSGRQFSNSRSEMNVSTLELGDSALYLCASSPQGYYNSPLHFGNGTRLTVT.